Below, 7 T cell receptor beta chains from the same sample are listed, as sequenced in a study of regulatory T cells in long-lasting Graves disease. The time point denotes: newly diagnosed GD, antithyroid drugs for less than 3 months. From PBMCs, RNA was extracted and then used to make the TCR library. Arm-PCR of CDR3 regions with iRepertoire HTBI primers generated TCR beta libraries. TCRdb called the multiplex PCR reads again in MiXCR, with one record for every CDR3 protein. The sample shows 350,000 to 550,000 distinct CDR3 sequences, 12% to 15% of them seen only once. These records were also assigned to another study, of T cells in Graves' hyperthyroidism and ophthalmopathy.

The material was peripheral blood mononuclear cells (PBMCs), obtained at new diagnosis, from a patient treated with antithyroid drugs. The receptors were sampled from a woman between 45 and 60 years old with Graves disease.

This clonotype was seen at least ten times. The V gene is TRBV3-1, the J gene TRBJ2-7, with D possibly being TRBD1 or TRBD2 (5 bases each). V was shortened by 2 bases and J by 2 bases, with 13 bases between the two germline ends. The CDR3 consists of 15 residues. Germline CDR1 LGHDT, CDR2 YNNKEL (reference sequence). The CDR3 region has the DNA TGTGCCAGCAGCCAAACCGGGACGGCAACCTACGAGCAGTACTTC. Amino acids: CASSQTGTATYEQYF.

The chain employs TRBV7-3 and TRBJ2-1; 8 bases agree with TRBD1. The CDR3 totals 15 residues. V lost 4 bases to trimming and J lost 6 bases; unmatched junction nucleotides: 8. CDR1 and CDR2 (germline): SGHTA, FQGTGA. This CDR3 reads CASSSTGATLNEQFF. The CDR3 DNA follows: TGTGCCAGCAGCTCGACAGGGGCTACACTCAATGAGCAGTTCTTC.

CDR3 loop: CASSETGAIYNSPLHF. As DNA, the CDR3 is TGTGCCAGCAGTGAAACAGGGGCGATATATAATTCACCCCTCCACTTT. The gene calls are TRBV25-1 and TRBJ1-6, with TRBD1 matching over 7 bases. The CDR3 is 16 amino acids. V shed 2 bases, J shed 4 bases, and the junction held 5 bases outside the gene matches. The germline V gene encodes CDR1 MGHDK and CDR2 SYGVNS.

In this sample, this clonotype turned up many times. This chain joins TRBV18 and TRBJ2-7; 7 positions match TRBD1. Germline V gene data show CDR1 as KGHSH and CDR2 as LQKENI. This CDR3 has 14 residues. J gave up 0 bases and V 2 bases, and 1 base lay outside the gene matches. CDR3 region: CASSPGDSSYEQYF. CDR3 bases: TGTGCCAGCTCACCAGGGGACAGCTCCTACGAGCAGTACTTC.

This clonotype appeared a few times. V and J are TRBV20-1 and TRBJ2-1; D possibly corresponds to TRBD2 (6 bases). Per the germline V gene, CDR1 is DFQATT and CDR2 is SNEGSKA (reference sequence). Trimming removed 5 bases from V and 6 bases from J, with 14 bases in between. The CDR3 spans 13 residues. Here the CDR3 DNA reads TGCAGTGCTCCTAGACTAGGTCCCAATGAGCAGTTCTTC. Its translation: CSAPRLGPNEQFF.

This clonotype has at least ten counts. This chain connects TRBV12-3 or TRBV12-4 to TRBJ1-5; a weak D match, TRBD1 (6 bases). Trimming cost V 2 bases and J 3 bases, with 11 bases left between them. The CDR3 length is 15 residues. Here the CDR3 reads CASSLQGWANQPQHF. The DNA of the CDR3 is TGTGCCAGCAGTTTACAGGGGTGGGCCAATCAGCCCCAGCATTTT.

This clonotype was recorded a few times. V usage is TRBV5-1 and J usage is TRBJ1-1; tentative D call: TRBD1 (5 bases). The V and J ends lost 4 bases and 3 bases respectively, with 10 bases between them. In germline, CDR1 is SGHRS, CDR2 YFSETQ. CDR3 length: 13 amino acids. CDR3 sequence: CASSQDTYTEAFF. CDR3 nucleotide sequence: TGCGCCAGCAGCCAGGACACGTACACTGAAGCTTTCTTT.